This T cell receptor beta chain is from a study of shared clonotypes between healthy human individuals. In replicate PCRs of sorted subsets, 150 to 200 ng DNA, about 30,000 T cell genomes, was used. In the authors' methods: For the immunoSEQ data, sequences were junction-only without quality scores, so filtering differed. TCRdb's table, derived via immunoSEQ multiplex PCR, lists solely in-frame clones and lacks some. The V and J calls and the clone size are those of that table, but D and trimming were determined from the DNA. The sample contains over a million clones, about 80% of which appear only once. Regarding this clone: The antigen is not known. Germline is not matched at one junction end, which may reflect a read error.

Study-level points and caveats: Relative to clonotypes present in all four donors, those not shared had lower generation probabilities. Limitation of the genetic and exposure-history diversity represented came from the few donors.

Germline CDR1 SGHNT, CDR2 YYREEE (reference sequence). The CDR3 extends over 15 amino acids. This rearrangement joins TRBV5-4 to TRBJ1-1; D is possibly TRBD1 (5 bases). The sequenced sample was memory CD4+ T cells from PBMCs. Noted subset: CD45RA-negative fraction. This sequence was found in a man between 18 and 29 years old in good health. Some clones in this sample may be carry-over from other donors' samples. CDR3 sequence (DNA): TGTGCCAGCAGCGATGGTGGGGGAATGAACACTGAGGCTTTCTTT. Protein product: CASSDGGGMNTEAFF.